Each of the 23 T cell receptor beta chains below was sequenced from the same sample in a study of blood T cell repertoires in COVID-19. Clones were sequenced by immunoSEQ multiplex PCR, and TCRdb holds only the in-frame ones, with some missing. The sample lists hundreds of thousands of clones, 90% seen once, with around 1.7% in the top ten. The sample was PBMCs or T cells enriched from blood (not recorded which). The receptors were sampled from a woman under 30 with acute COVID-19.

The CDR3 coding sequence is TGTGCCACCCAGGACAGGGATGCAATGTGGTATGGCTACACCTTC. Translated, it gives CATQDRDAMWYGYTF. V usage is TRBV19 and J usage is TRBJ1-2, with 8 bases that match TRBD1. The trim removed 10 bases at V and 5 bases at J, leaving 15 bases unmatched. CDR3 length equals 15 residues. CDR1 LNHDA and CDR2 SQIVND come from the germline V gene (reference sequence).

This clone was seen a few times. In DNA, the CDR3 is TGTGCCAGCAGAGGGGGCAGATATGGCTACACCTTC. This gives the protein CASRGGRYGYTF. The V gene is TRBV5-4, the J gene TRBJ1-2; 7 positions match TRBD1. The CDR3 runs 12 residues. CDR1 is SGHNT and CDR2 is YYREEE in the germline V gene (reference sequence). The trim removed 5 bases at V and 5 bases at J, leaving 3 bases unmatched. The full variable domain, in which reference TRBV5-4 and TRBJ1-2 provide the parts outside the CDR3, is ETGVTQSPTHLIKTRGQQVTLRCSSQSGHNTVSWYQQALGQGPQFIFQYYREEENGRGNFPPRFSGLQFPNYSSELNVNALELDDSALYLCASRGGRYGYTFGSGTRLTVV.

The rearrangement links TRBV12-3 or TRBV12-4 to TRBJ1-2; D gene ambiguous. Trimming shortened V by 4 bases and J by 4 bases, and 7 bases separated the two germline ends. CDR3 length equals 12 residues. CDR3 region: CASSYVSYGYTF. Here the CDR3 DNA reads TGTGCCAGCAGTTATGTTAGCTATGGCTACACCTTC.

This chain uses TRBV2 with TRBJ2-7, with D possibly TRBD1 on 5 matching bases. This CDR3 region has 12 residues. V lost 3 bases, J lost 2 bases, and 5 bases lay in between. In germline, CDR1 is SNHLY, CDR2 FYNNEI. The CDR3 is CASSDRAYEQYF. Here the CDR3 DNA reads TGTGCCAGCAGTGACAGGGCCTACGAGCAGTACTTC.

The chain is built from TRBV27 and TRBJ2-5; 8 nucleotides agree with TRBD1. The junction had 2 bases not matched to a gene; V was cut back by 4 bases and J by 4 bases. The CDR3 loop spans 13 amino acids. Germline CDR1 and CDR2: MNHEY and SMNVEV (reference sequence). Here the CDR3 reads CASSWTGRETQYF. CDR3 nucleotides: TGTGCCAGCAGTTGGACAGGGCGAGAGACCCAGTACTTC.

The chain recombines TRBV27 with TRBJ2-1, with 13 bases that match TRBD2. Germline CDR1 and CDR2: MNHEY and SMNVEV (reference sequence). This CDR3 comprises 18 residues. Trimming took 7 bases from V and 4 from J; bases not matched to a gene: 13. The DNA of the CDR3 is TGTGCCAGCACGAGGTGGGGACTAGCGGGATCGTCGTACAATGAGCAGTTCTTC. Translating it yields CASTRWGLAGSSYNEQFF.

The CDR3 DNA sequence: TGCAGTGCTAGTAGGTATAGCGGGAGCAAGACAGATACGCAGTATTTT. This gives the protein CSASRYSGSKTDTQYF. The chain has TRBV20-1 and TRBJ2-3, with 9 bases aligning to TRBD2. The CDR3 is made up of 16 amino acids. The V segment lost 3 bases and the J segment 3 bases; nucleotides outside the gene matches: 10. CDR1 DFQATT and CDR2 SNEGSKA come from the germline V gene (reference sequence).

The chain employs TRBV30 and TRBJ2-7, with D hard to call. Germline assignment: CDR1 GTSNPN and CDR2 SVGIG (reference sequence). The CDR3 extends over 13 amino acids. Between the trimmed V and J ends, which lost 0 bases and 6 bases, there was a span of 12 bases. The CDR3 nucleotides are TGTGCCTGGAGTGTCGGTACTAAAGGCGAGCAGTACTTC. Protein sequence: CAWSVGTKGEQYF.

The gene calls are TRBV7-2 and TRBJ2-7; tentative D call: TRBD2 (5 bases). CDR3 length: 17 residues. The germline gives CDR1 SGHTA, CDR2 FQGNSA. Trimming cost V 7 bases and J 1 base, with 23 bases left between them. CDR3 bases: TGTGCCAGCAAACCGCGGGCCTCGGGATCGCGGTCCTACGAGCAGTACTTC. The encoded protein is CASKPRASGSRSYEQYF.

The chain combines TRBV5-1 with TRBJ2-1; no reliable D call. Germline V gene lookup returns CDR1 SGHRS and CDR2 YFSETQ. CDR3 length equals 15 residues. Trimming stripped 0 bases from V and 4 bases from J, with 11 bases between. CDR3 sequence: CASSLVSLLYNEQFF. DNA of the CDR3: TGCGCCAGCAGCTTGGTATCCCTATTATACAATGAGCAGTTCTTC.

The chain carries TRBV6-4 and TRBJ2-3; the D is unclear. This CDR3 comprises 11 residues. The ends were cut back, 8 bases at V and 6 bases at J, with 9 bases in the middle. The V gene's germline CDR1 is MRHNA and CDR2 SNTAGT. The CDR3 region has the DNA TGTGCCAGCGGAAACGGGGATACGCAGTATTTT. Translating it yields CASGNGDTQYF.

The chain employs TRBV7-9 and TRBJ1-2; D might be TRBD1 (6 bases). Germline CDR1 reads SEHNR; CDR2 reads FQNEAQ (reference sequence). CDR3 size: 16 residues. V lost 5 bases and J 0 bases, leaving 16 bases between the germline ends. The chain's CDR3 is CASSPPGAGANYGYTF. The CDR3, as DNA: TGTGCCAGCAGCCCACCAGGGGCCGGAGCTAACTATGGCTACACCTTC.

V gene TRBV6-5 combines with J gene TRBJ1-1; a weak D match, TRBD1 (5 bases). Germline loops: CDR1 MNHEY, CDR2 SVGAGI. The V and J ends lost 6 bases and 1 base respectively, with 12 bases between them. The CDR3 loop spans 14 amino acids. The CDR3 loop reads CASSHSTANTEAFF. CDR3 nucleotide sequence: TGTGCCAGCAGCCATTCGACAGCGAACACTGAAGCTTTCTTT.

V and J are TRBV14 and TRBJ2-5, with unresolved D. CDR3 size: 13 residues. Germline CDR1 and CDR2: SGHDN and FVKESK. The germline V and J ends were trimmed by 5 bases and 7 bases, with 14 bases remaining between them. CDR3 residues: CASSARGPGTQYF. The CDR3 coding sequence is TGTGCCAGCAGCGCCAGAGGTCCGGGGACCCAGTACTTC. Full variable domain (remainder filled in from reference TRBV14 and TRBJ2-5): EAGVTQFPSHSVIEKGQTVTLRCDPISGHDNLYWYRRVMGKEIKFLLHFVKESKQDESGMPNNRFLAERTGGTYSTLKVQPAELEDSGVYFCASSARGPGTQYFGPGTRLLVL.

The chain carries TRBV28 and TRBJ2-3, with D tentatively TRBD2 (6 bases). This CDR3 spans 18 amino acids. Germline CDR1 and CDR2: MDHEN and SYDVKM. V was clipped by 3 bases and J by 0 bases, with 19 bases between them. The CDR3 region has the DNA TGTGCCAGCAGTTTCGTGTTAGCGGTAATTACTAGCACAGATACGCAGTATTTT. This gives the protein CASSFVLAVITSTDTQYF.

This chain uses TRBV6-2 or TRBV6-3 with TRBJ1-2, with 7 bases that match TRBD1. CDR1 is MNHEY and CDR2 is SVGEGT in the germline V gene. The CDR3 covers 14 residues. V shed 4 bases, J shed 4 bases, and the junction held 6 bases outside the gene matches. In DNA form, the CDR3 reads TGTGCCAGCAGTTTGACAGGGATGCTCTATGGCTACACCTTC. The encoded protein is CASSLTGMLYGYTF.

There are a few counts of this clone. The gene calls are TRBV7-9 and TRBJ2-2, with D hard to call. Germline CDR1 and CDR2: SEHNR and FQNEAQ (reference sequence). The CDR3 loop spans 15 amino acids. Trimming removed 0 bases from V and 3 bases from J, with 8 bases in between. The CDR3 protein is CASSLAGQYTGELFF. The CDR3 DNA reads TGTGCCAGCAGCTTAGCGGGCCAGTACACCGGGGAGCTGTTTTTT.

CDR3 loop: CASSLASGGSYEQYF. The CDR3, as DNA: TGTGCCAGCAGCTTGGCCTCAGGGGGCTCCTACGAGCAGTACTTC. This chain connects TRBV5-4 to TRBJ2-7; 7 bases are a match to TRBD1. V gave up 0 bases and J gave up 0 bases; unmatched junction bases: 3. CDR1 is SGHNT, CDR2 YYREEE, per germline (reference sequence). The CDR3 spans 15 residues.

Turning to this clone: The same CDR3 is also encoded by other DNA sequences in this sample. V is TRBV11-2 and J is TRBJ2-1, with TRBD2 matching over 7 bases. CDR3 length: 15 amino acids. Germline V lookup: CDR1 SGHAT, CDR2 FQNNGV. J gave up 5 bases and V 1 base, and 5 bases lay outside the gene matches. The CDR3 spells CASSLGSGGHNEQFF. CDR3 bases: TGTGCCAGCAGCTTAGGATCGGGAGGACACAATGAGCAGTTCTTC.

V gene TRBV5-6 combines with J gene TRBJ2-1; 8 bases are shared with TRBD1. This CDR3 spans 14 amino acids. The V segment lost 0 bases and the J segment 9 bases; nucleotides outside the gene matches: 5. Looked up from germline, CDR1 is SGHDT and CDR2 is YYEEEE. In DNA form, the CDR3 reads TGTGCCAGCAGCTTGGTGGACAGGGTCGGTGAGCAGTTCTTC. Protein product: CASSLVDRVGEQFF.

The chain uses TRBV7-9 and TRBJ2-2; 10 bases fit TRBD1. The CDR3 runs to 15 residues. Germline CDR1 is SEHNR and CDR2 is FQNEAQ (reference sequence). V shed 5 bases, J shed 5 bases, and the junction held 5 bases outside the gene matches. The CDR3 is CASSLRDRGTGELFF. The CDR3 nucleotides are TGTGCCAGCAGCCTCCGGGACAGGGGAACCGGGGAGCTGTTTTTT.

Here the CDR3 reads CATRRDLGTGELFF. Here the CDR3 DNA reads TGTGCCACCCGGCGGGACCTGGGGACCGGGGAGCTGTTTTTT. The chain joins TRBV15 to TRBJ2-2; tentatively, D is TRBD2 (6 bases). With 8 bases removed from V and 5 bases from J, the gap between germline ends came to 15 bases. CDR3 length equals 14 residues. The germline CDR1 and CDR2 sequences are LNHNV and YYDKDF (reference sequence).

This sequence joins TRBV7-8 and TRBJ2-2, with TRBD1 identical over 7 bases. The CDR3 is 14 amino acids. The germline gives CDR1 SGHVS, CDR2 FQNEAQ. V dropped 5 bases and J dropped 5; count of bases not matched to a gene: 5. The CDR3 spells CASSAVTGTGELFF. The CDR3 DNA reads TGTGCCAGCAGCGCCGTGACAGGGACCGGGGAGCTGTTTTTT. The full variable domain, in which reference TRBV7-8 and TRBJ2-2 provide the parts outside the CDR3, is GAGVSQSPRYKVAKRGQDVALRCDPISGHVSLFWYQQALGQGPEFLTYFQNEAQLDKSGLPSDRFFAERPEGSVSTLKIQRTQQEDSAVYLCASSAVTGTGELFFGEGSRLTVL.